The entry that follows covers one TCR beta chain sequence. What it binds is not known. These data are taken from a study of cytomegalovirus exposure and HLA in healthy donors. Whole-study results and caveats: In vitro data verified a few CMV-associated chains as specific for CMV antigens. Reported results showed that the classifier diagnosed cytomegalovirus status with high specificity and sensitivity.

Method: immunoSEQ multiplex PCR; TCRdb's copy keeps in-frame clones and lacks some. The table shows 200,000 or so clones, with 84% occurring only once. The CDR3 runs to 13 residues. Germline V gene sequence: CDR1 MNHEY, CDR2 SVGAGI. V was clipped by 10 bases and J by 4 bases; unmatched bases: 8. The gene calls are TRBV6-5 and TRBJ1-1, with TRBD1 matching 8 bases. Material for sequencing was PBMCs. The receptor was derived from a woman in her 30s in good health and CMV-seropositive. The CDR3 DNA follows: TGTGCCACGCAGAAACAGGGGGGCACTGAAGCTTTCTTT. Translating it yields CATQKQGGTEAFF.